Below are 20 T cell receptor beta chains sequenced from a single sample in a study of T-cell reconstitution after alpha-beta-depleted transplantation in children. As it was prepared, the TCRbeta library received unique molecular identifiers. A single record per CDR3 protein comes from TCRdb applying MiXCR to the PCR reads. The sample lists about 340,000 distinct CDR3 sequences, about 14% occurring once. Sequencing used PBMCs, obtained from the stem cell graft. These TCRs come from a human donor who donated a stem cell graft to a child with Fanconi anemia.

The sample holds a few counts of this clonotype. This rearrangement joins TRBV5-1 to TRBJ2-3, with TRBD2 matching over 7 bases. Germline V CDR1 and CDR2: SGHRS, YFSETQ. With 3 bases clipped from V and 1 base from J, the junction kept 5 bases outside the gene matches. CDR3 length: 15 residues. CDR3 nucleotide sequence: TGCGCCAGCAGCTCGAGCGGGGTTCGCACAGATACGCAGTATTTT. Translation gives CASSSSGVRTDTQYF. Using reference TRBV5-1 and TRBJ2-3 for the parts outside the CDR3, the full variable domain is KAGVTQTPRYLIKTRGQQVTLSCSPISGHRSVSWYQQTPGQGLQFLFEYFSETQRNKGNFPGRFSGRQFSNSRSEMNVSTLELGDSALYLCASSSSGVRTDTQYFGPGTRLTVL.

V is TRBV27 and J is TRBJ2-6; D is possibly TRBD1 (6 bases). In germline, CDR1 is MNHEY, CDR2 SMNVEV (reference sequence). Deletions cut 2 bases from V and 4 bases from J, with 24 bases between. The CDR3 has 20 residues. The CDR3 region has the DNA TGTGCCAGCAGTTTAGGGTGGGCAGGGGTAAGGACGGCCGGGGCCAACGTCCTGACTTTC. Amino acid sequence: CASSLGWAGVRTAGANVLTF.

The chain uses TRBV5-6 and TRBJ2-7, with 7 nucleotides matching TRBD2. CDR1 and CDR2 (germline): SGHDT, YYEEEE. J was trimmed by 2 bases and V by 4 bases; bases with no gene match: 9. This CDR3 spans 15 amino acids. The CDR3 bases are TGTGCCAGCAGCCCGGGACTAACTCTCCCCTACGAGCAGTACTTC. It codes for CASSPGLTLPYEQYF. Together with reference TRBV5-6 and TRBJ2-7, the CDR3 gives the full variable domain: DAGVTQSPTHLIKTRGQQVTLRCSPKSGHDTVSWYQQALGQGPQFIFQYYEEEERQRGNFPDRFSGHQFPNYSSELNVNALLLGDSALYLCASSPGLTLPYEQYFGPGTRLTVT.

Ten or more counts support this clonotype. The chain joins TRBV20-1 to TRBJ1-1, with D perhaps matching TRBD1 (5 bases). Germline lookup yields CDR1 DFQATT and CDR2 SNEGSKA (reference sequence). Trimming took 6 bases from V and 8 from J, leaving 16 bases between them. The CDR3 consists of 12 residues. The CDR3 is CSASGGILEAFF. The CDR3, as DNA: TGCAGTGCCAGCGGGGGGATCCTCGAAGCTTTCTTT.

The CDR3 DNA reads TGTGCCAGCAGCTCAGGACAGGGTGGCAATCAGCCCCAGCATTTT. It yields the protein CASSSGQGGNQPQHF. The chain couples TRBV11-2 to TRBJ1-5, with 8 nucleotides matching TRBD1. The V gene end was trimmed by 4 bases and the J gene end by 2 bases; junction bases not matched to a gene: 4. The CDR3 length is 15 residues. From germline, CDR1 is SGHAT and CDR2 FQNNGV.

This clonotype was picked up many times. This chain connects TRBV5-1 to TRBJ2-2; 8 nucleotides match TRBD1. CDR3 size: 15 residues. Germline loops: CDR1 SGHRS, CDR2 YFSETQ. Losses at the gene ends were 1 base for V and 7 bases for J; bases not matched to a gene: 6. The CDR3 coding sequence is TGCGCCAGCAGCTTGAGGACAGGGCGAAGCGGGGAGCTGTTTTTT. Its translation is CASSLRTGRSGELFF.

This clonotype appeared a few times. V gene TRBV7-9 combines with J gene TRBJ1-2; D not resolved. This CDR3 is built from 11 residues. Trimming cost V 8 bases and J 3 bases, with 7 bases left between them. Looked up from germline, CDR1 is SEHNR and CDR2 is FQNEAQ (reference sequence). CDR3 protein: CASAVDYGYTF. The CDR3 DNA is TGTGCCAGCGCGGTGGACTATGGCTACACCTTC.

Only a few counts were recorded for this clonotype. The chain joins TRBV4-3 to TRBJ2-2; no clear D gene. The CDR3 extends over 16 amino acids. Germline V lookup: CDR1 LGHNA, CDR2 YSLEER. Trimming removed 2 bases at V and 6 bases at J, with 16 bases between. The CDR3 DNA follows: TGCGCCAGCAGCCAATTACTCTTCCAAAAACCCGGGGAGCTGTTTTTT. The encoded protein is CASSQLLFQKPGELFF.

This chain links TRBV12-3 or TRBV12-4 with TRBJ1-2; D perhaps matches TRBD1 (6 bases). V was clipped by 5 bases and J by 1 base, with 17 bases between them. The CDR3 sequence is 16 residues long. The DNA of the CDR3 is TGTGCCAGCAGTGCCCCCGGACAGCAGGATAACTATGGCTACACCTTC. Protein product: CASSAPGQQDNYGYTF.

This clonotype was picked up many times. The chain has TRBV5-8 and TRBJ2-5; D is ambiguous. CDR1 is SGHTS and CDR2 is YDEGEE in the germline V gene. V was cut by 2 bases and J by 3 bases, with 11 bases left in between. The CDR3 runs to 14 residues. CDR3 nucleotide sequence: TGTGCCAGCAGCTTAAGGAGAATTGAAGAGACCCAGTACTTC. Translation: CASSLRRIEETQYF.

This clonotype was found many times. J is TRBJ2-3 and V is TRBV4-3; D gene ambiguous. The CDR3 totals 17 residues. With 1 base removed from V and 0 bases from J, the gap between germline ends came to 14 bases. Per germline, CDR1 LGHNA and CDR2 YSLEER. The CDR3 DNA reads TGCGCCAGCAGCCAAGGCCCACCTAGGGAAAGCACAGATACGCAGTATTTT. Translating it yields CASSQGPPRESTDTQYF.

This clonotype was recorded many times. The chain links TRBV19 to TRBJ2-1, with TRBD2 matching 9 bases. The germline V gene encodes CDR1 LNHDA and CDR2 SQIVND (reference sequence). The ends lost 4 bases at V and 9 bases at J; junction bases unmatched: 7. The CDR3 is 14 amino acids. The CDR3 DNA is TGTGCCAGTAGTAGGTCGCGGGGGGGCACTGAGCAGTTCTTC. Translated, it gives CASSRSRGGTEQFF.

This clonotype turned up a few times. The chain recombines TRBV9 with TRBJ1-1; the D gene is possibly TRBD1 (5 bases). The CDR3 consists of 13 residues. Germline values: CDR1 SGDLS, CDR2 YYNGEE. V was trimmed by 6 bases and J by 0 bases, leaving 9 bases between them. CDR3 bases: TGTGCCAGCACCCCGACAGTGAACACTGAAGCTTTCTTT. It encodes CASTPTVNTEAFF.

The chain has TRBV7-9 and TRBJ2-2; 8 bases line up with TRBD1. Germline loops: CDR1 SEHNR, CDR2 FQNEAQ (reference sequence). V was pared by 4 bases and J by 5 bases, with 6 bases of the junction left unmatched. The CDR3 spans 15 residues. This CDR3 is CASSSGQGWTGELFF. DNA of the CDR3: TGTGCCAGCAGCTCCGGACAGGGTTGGACCGGGGAGCTGTTTTTT.

This clonotype has at least ten counts. The chain links TRBV4-3 to TRBJ2-7; 7 bases match TRBD1. V gave up 0 bases and J gave up 4 bases; unmatched junction bases: 9. This CDR3 contains 16 residues. Germline CDR1 LGHNA, CDR2 YSLEER. Written as DNA, the CDR3 is TGCGCCAGCAGCCAAGAGACAGGGCTTCTGTCGTACGAGCAGTACTTC. Its translation: CASSQETGLLSYEQYF.

This clonotype was seen more than once but under ten times. J is TRBJ1-2 and V is TRBV7-2; maybe TRBD1 (5 bases). The germline V gene has CDR1 SGHTA and CDR2 FQGNSA. V lost 4 bases and J 0 bases, leaving 15 bases between the germline ends. This CDR3 is built from 16 residues. The DNA of the CDR3 is TGTGCCAGCAGCTCAGATGTGGGGCGGGCTAACTATGGCTACACCTTC. Translating it yields CASSSDVGRANYGYTF.

This clonotype was observed many times. The chain couples TRBV30 to TRBJ2-3; 9 bases are shared with TRBD2. Germline V gene lookup returns CDR1 GTSNPN and CDR2 SVGIG (reference sequence). Trimming took 4 bases from V and 0 from J; bases not matched to a gene: 5. The CDR3 totals 15 residues. CDR3 sequence: CAWTQRGASTDTQYF. CDR3 sequence (DNA): TGTGCCTGGACCCAGCGGGGGGCTAGCACAGATACGCAGTATTTT.

The chain joins TRBV28 to TRBJ2-1; 7 nucleotides line up with TRBD1. Germline lookup yields CDR1 MDHEN and CDR2 SYDVKM. The CDR3 runs to 14 residues. J gave up 6 bases and V 3 bases, and 5 bases lay outside the gene matches. CDR3: CASSFGQVVNEQFF. CDR3 sequence (DNA): TGTGCCAGCAGTTTCGGACAGGTAGTCAATGAGCAGTTCTTC.

This chain uses TRBV5-1 with TRBJ2-1, with TRBD1 identical over 10 bases. V shed 3 bases and J 9 bases; nucleotides not matched to a gene: 9. This CDR3 contains 15 residues. The germline V gene encodes CDR1 SGHRS and CDR2 YFSETQ. CDR3 nucleotide sequence: TGCGCCAGCAGCTCCCTATCAGACAGGGGGCCTGAGCAGTTCTTC. Its translation is CASSSLSDRGPEQFF.

V is TRBV7-2 and J is TRBJ2-7; D gene uncertain. Trimming removed 5 bases at V and 6 bases at J, with 14 bases between. Germline V gives CDR1 SGHTA, CDR2 FQGNSA. The CDR3 contains 13 residues. CDR3 region: CASSQRYGGEQYF. The CDR3 DNA follows: TGTGCCAGCAGCCAACGCTATGGCGGCGAGCAGTACTTC.